These 30 T cell receptor beta chains came from one sample sequenced in a study of blood T cell repertoires in COVID-19. The table came from immunoSEQ multiplex PCR; TCRdb's copy has only in-frame clones and leaves some out. The data contain some 220,000 clones, approximately 86% of them singletons. The sequenced material came from peripheral blood. The source is a woman aged 60-75 years with active or convalescent COVID-19.

The chain uses TRBV7-8 and TRBJ2-1; 9 bases map to TRBD2. The CDR3 loop spans 17 amino acids. With V trimmed by 2 bases and J by 6 bases, 11 bases remained unmatched. Germline V CDR1 and CDR2: SGHVS, FQNEAQ. For the CDR3, the DNA is TGTGCCAGCAGCTTAAGGCCACTAGCGGGTCTTGGCAATGAGCAGTTCTTC. Amino acids: CASSLRPLAGLGNEQFF. The full variable domain, its missing parts supplied by reference TRBV7-8 and TRBJ2-1, is GAGVSQSPRYKVAKRGQDVALRCDPISGHVSLFWYQQALGQGPEFLTYFQNEAQLDKSGLPSDRFFAERPEGSVSTLKIQRTQQEDSAVYLCASSLRPLAGLGNEQFFGPGTRLTVL.

The chain joins TRBV6-5 to TRBJ2-2, with 14 nucleotides matching TRBD2. CDR3 length equals 15 residues. V was pared by 5 bases and J by 6 bases, with 2 bases of the junction left unmatched. Germline V gene sequence: CDR1 MNHEY, CDR2 SVGAGI. CDR3 DNA sequence: TGTGCCAGCAGTACGGGACTAGCGGGAGCCGGGGAGCTGTTTTTT. Its protein product is CASSTGLAGAGELFF.

The gene calls are TRBV29-1 and TRBJ1-1; tentatively, D is TRBD1 (6 bases). Germline CDR1 reads SQVTM; CDR2 reads ANQGSEA. V lost 4 bases and J 2 bases, leaving 14 bases between the germline ends. The CDR3 runs 14 residues. The CDR3 protein is CSVAGGASNTEAFF. CDR3 in DNA: TGCAGCGTTGCGGGGGGGGCCTCAAACACTGAAGCTTTCTTT.

For this clone: Other DNA sequences in the sample encode the same CDR3. The J gene is TRBJ1-5, the V gene TRBV6-5; 7 positions match TRBD1. Per the germline V gene, CDR1 is MNHEY and CDR2 is SVGAGI. This CDR3 contains 14 residues. Unmatched junction bases numbered 3, after V lost 4 bases and J lost 3 bases. The CDR3 coding sequence is TGTGCCAGCAGTTCGGGACAGATCAATCAGCCCCAGCATTTT. Translating it yields CASSSGQINQPQHF.

This chain links TRBV6-6 with TRBJ2-3, with 9 bases lining up with TRBD2. The CDR3 is 16 amino acids. Germline values: CDR1 MNHNY, CDR2 SVGAGI (reference sequence). Unmatched junction bases numbered 12, after V lost 4 bases and J lost 7 bases. CDR3: CASSSFSGSNSHTQYF. CDR3 coding DNA: TGTGCCAGCAGTTCCTTTAGCGGGAGTAATTCCCATACGCAGTATTTT.

This chain connects TRBV11-3 to TRBJ2-3; 11 nucleotides align to TRBD2. In germline, CDR1 is SGHNT, CDR2 YENEEA. Trimming at V came to 5 bases and at J to 2 bases, leaving 6 bases not matched to a gene. This CDR3 is built from 16 residues. This chain's CDR3 is CASSLGLAGSTDTQYF. CDR3 sequence (DNA): TGTGCCAGCAGCCTAGGACTAGCGGGCTCCACAGATACGCAGTATTTT.

This chain joins TRBV3-1 (or the pseudogene TRBV3-2) and TRBJ2-5; a weak D match, TRBD2 (7 bases). Germline CDR1 reads LGHDT; CDR2 reads YNNKEL (reference sequence). V was cut by 2 bases and J by 5 bases, with 18 bases left in between. The CDR3 is made up of 16 amino acids. The CDR3 reads CASSQNLAGALETQYF. The CDR3 nucleotides are TGTGCCAGCAGCCAAAATCTTGCGGGGGCCCTGGAGACCCAGTACTTC.

The V gene is TRBV6-1, the J gene TRBJ1-3, with 9 bases identical to TRBD1. V was pared by 5 bases and J by 4 bases, with 6 bases of the junction left unmatched. The CDR3 length is 15 residues. Looked up from germline, CDR1 is MNHNS and CDR2 is SASEGT. The CDR3 DNA is TGTGCCAGCAGTAACCCCGACAGGGGGGGAAACACCATATATTTT. This translates into CASSNPDRGGNTIYF.

In this sample, this clone turned up a few times. The genes are TRBV19 and TRBJ2-2, with TRBD2 identical over 8 bases. The V and J ends lost 3 bases and 4 bases, in that order; junction bases with no gene match: 1. This CDR3 is built from 14 residues. Germline CDR1 LNHDA, CDR2 SQIVND (reference sequence). Here the CDR3 reads CASSIGLATGELFF. As DNA, the CDR3 is TGTGCCAGTAGTATTGGACTAGCCACCGGGGAGCTGTTTTTT. Looking up the rest from reference TRBV19 and TRBJ2-2 gives the full variable domain: DGGITQSPKYLFRKEGQNVTLSCEQNLNHDAMYWYRQDPGQGLRLIYYSQIVNDFQKGDIAEGYSVSREKKESFPLTVTSAQKNPTAFYLCASSIGLATGELFFGEGSRLTVL.

This clone was seen just once. The rearrangement joins TRBV3-1 (or the pseudogene TRBV3-2) to TRBJ1-2; TRBD1 might be the D (5 bases). The CDR3 covers 14 residues. Germline lookup yields CDR1 LGHDT and CDR2 YNNKEL (reference sequence). Trimming cost V 4 bases and J 2 bases, with 11 bases left between them. DNA of the CDR3: TGTGCCAGCAGCCCATCAGACAGCAACTATGGCTACACCTTC. Its translation is CASSPSDSNYGYTF.

The chain uses TRBV6-6 and TRBJ2-3; TRBD2 agrees at 13 bases. Germline values: CDR1 MNHNY, CDR2 SVGAGI (reference sequence). V dropped 7 bases and J dropped 14; count of bases not matched to a gene: 15. CDR3 length: 15 amino acids. The CDR3, as DNA: TGTGCCAGCACCCCCGGACTAGCGGGGGTCCAAGTGCGGTATTTT. This codes for CASTPGLAGVQVRYF.

The rearrangement links TRBV7-9 to TRBJ1-1; D unclear. Trimming pared 5 bases from V and 4 bases from J, leaving 14 bases between. The CDR3 loop spans 14 amino acids. The germline V gene has CDR1 SEHNR and CDR2 FQNEAQ (reference sequence). CDR3 sequence (DNA): TGTGCCAGCAGCCCACTCGGGAGGAGCACTGAAGCTTTCTTT. This gives the protein CASSPLGRSTEAFF.

Only one count was recorded for this clone. The J gene is TRBJ2-1, the V gene TRBV11-2; D might be TRBD2 (6 bases). With 5 bases removed from V and 4 bases from J, the gap between germline ends came to 12 bases. Germline-derived CDR1 and CDR2 are SGHAT and FQNNGV. The CDR3 length is 14 residues. This CDR3 is CASSPAGSYNEQFF. The DNA for the CDR3 is TGTGCCAGCAGCCCGGCCGGGAGTTACAATGAGCAGTTCTTC.

This clone was detected ten times or more. The gene calls are TRBV5-6 and TRBJ2-1; 8 bases align to TRBD2. Losses at the gene ends were 4 bases for V and 3 bases for J; bases not matched to a gene: 6. Per germline, CDR1 SGHDT and CDR2 YYEEEE. The CDR3 is 15 residues long. The CDR3 nucleotides are TGTGCCAGCAGCCCGGCGGGGGGCCTCTACAATGAGCAGTTCTTC. Translation: CASSPAGGLYNEQFF.

The rearrangement links TRBV5-1 to TRBJ2-1, with TRBD1 identical over 11 bases. Trimming at V came to 4 bases and at J to 7 bases, leaving 7 bases not matched to a gene. The length of the CDR3 is 15 residues. CDR1 and CDR2 (germline): SGHRS, YFSETQ. The CDR3 reads CASSEDRGLGNEQFF. Written as DNA, the CDR3 is TGCGCCAGCAGCGAGGACAGGGGGCTAGGTAATGAGCAGTTCTTC.

The sample holds one count of this clone. The V call is TRBV29-1, the J call TRBJ1-2; D not certain. Looked up from germline, CDR1 is SQVTM and CDR2 is ANQGSEA. Trimming shortened V by 3 bases and J by 5 bases, and 10 bases separated the two germline ends. The CDR3 covers 12 residues. The CDR3 protein is CSVDSGYYGYTF. The CDR3 DNA is TGCAGCGTTGACTCAGGATATTATGGCTACACCTTC.

V and J are TRBV10-3 and TRBJ2-1; 10 bases match TRBD2. Per the germline V gene, CDR1 is ENHRY and CDR2 is SYGVKD. The CDR3 consists of 16 residues. Trimming removed 7 bases from V and 7 bases from J; junction bases left unmatched: 13. The CDR3 here is CAITSLSGGAMNEQFF. In DNA, the CDR3 is TGTGCCATCACCTCACTAAGCGGGGGGGCGATGAATGAGCAGTTCTTC.

The V and J genes are TRBV18 and TRBJ1-2, with TRBD1 identical over 8 bases. Germline CDR1 and CDR2: KGHSH and LQKENI. V lost 3 bases, J lost 6 bases, and 3 bases stayed unmatched. The CDR3 is 13 residues long. CDR3 residues: CASSPPGQDGYTF. The CDR3 DNA sequence: TGTGCCAGCTCACCCCCGGGACAGGATGGCTACACCTTC.

About this clone: The same CDR3 arises from other DNA sequences in this sample as well. The chain combines TRBV20-1 with TRBJ2-7; 7 bases line up with TRBD2. Germline values: CDR1 DFQATT, CDR2 SNEGSKA (reference sequence). Trimming took 3 bases from V and 4 from J; bases not matched to a gene: 0. The CDR3 covers 11 residues. CDR3 DNA: TGCAGTGCTAGGGGGGGGTACGAGCAGTACTTC. It specifies CSARGGYEQYF.

This chain connects TRBV2 to TRBJ2-1; TRBD2 matches at 11 bases. V trimming: 5 bases; J trimming: 7 bases; junction bases outside the gene matches: 10. CDR3 length equals 16 residues. Germline V gene lookup returns CDR1 SNHLY and CDR2 FYNNEI. The CDR3 region has the DNA TGTGCCAGCAGTACTAGCGGGAGCACCCTGAGGAATGAGCAGTTCTTC. Amino acids: CASSTSGSTLRNEQFF. The variable domain in full, with the rest retrieved from reference TRBV2 and TRBJ2-1, is EPEVTQTPSHQVTQMGQEVILRCVPISNHLYFYWYRQILGQKVEFLVSFYNNEISEKSEIFDDQFSVERPDGSNFTLKIRSTKLEDSAMYFCASSTSGSTLRNEQFFGPGTRLTVL.

In this sample, this clone turned up once. The rearrangement joins TRBV6-1 to TRBJ1-3; tentatively, D is TRBD1 (5 bases). Per germline, CDR1 MNHNS and CDR2 SASEGT. The CDR3 sequence is 15 residues long. Trimming stripped 5 bases from V and 4 bases from J, with 15 bases between. The CDR3 bases are TGTGCCAGCAGTCCCGGCAGGGTATTAGGAAACACCATATATTTT. This gives the protein CASSPGRVLGNTIYF.

The V and J genes are TRBV6-5 and TRBJ1-1; weak D call: TRBD1 (5 bases). Between the trimmed V and J ends, which lost 2 bases and 6 bases, there was a span of 10 bases. The CDR3 is 13 amino acids. Germline CDR1 reads MNHEY; CDR2 reads SVGAGI. CDR3 coding DNA: TGTGCCAGCAGTTACCGAACAGGATCTGAAGCTTTCTTT. Its protein is CASSYRTGSEAFF.

J is TRBJ1-6 and V is TRBV28; D is unresolved. CDR1 and CDR2 from the germline V gene are MDHEN and SYDVKM. The CDR3 consists of 14 residues. Trimming left V 3 bases short and J 9 bases short, with 12 bases between. CDR3 residues: CASSFGEWSSPLHF. The DNA of the CDR3 is TGTGCCAGCAGTTTCGGGGAGTGGAGTTCACCCCTCCACTTT.

This clone was seen once. The chain links TRBV7-3 to TRBJ2-5; weak D call: TRBD2 (6 bases). Trimming stripped 5 bases from V and 3 bases from J, with 13 bases between. This CDR3 spans 14 amino acids. CDR1 is SGHTA and CDR2 is FQGTGA in the germline V gene. CDR3: CASSPKGGKETQYF. The CDR3 region has the DNA TGTGCCAGCAGCCCAAAGGGCGGGAAAGAGACCCAGTACTTC.

The chain couples TRBV10-2 to TRBJ2-3, with 14 bases identical to TRBD2. V shed 6 bases and J 3 bases; nucleotides not matched to a gene: 14. In germline, CDR1 is WSHSY, CDR2 SAAADI. This CDR3 has 19 amino acids. The CDR3 nucleotides are TGCGCCAGCAGGGAGGGGACTAGCGGGGGAGCCCCGAAGACAGATACGCAGTATTTT. Amino acid sequence: CASREGTSGGAPKTDTQYF.

The chain joins TRBV6-4 to TRBJ2-2; D perhaps matches TRBD1 (5 bases). The V gene's germline CDR1 is MRHNA and CDR2 SNTAGT. V was clipped by 2 bases and J by 4 bases, with 14 bases between them. The CDR3 sequence is 16 residues long. CDR3 sequence reads: CASSDLAGPGTGELFF. The DNA of the CDR3 is TGTGCCAGCAGTGACCTCGCAGGGCCGGGCACCGGGGAGCTGTTTTTT.

The CDR3 loop is CASIRERELAHNEQFF. The CDR3 nucleotides are TGTGCCAGCATTAGAGAGAGGGAACTAGCGCACAATGAGCAGTTCTTC. The chain has TRBV2 and TRBJ2-1; 7 bases match TRBD2. The trim removed 7 bases at V and 5 bases at J, leaving 14 bases unmatched. The CDR3 totals 16 residues. Per germline, CDR1 SNHLY and CDR2 FYNNEI.

This clone was recorded only once. The rearrangement links TRBV30 to TRBJ2-2; 10 positions agree with TRBD2. Germline V lookup: CDR1 GTSNPN, CDR2 SVGIG (reference sequence). V lost 2 bases and J lost 0; bases outside the gene matches: 6. This CDR3 comprises 17 residues. CDR3 in amino acids: CAWSRLAGASNTGELFF. The DNA of the CDR3 is TGTGCCTGGAGTCGACTAGCGGGCGCATCGAACACCGGGGAGCTGTTTTTT.

The genes are TRBV24-1 and TRBJ1-1, with D possibly being TRBD1 (5 bases). Germline CDR1 KGHDR, CDR2 SFDVKD. This CDR3 contains 15 residues. V lost 6 bases to trimming and J lost 4 bases, with 17 bases between them. The CDR3 nucleotides are TGTGCCACCAGTTATCGGGGGAGGAGGGTCACTGAAGCTTTCTTT. It codes for CATSYRGRRVTEAFF.

CDR3 in amino acids: CASSLVNRRRTDTQYF. The CDR3 region has the DNA TGTGCCAGCAGCTTAGTGAACAGGAGACGCACAGATACGCAGTATTTT. The chain links TRBV7-2 to TRBJ2-3, with a tentative D call TRBD1 (5 bases). Per the germline V gene, CDR1 is SGHTA and CDR2 is FQGNSA. The V gene lost 1 base and the J gene lost 1 base, with 12 bases spanning the gap. CDR3 length: 16 residues.